This TCR beta chain was found in a study of blood T cell repertoires in COVID-19 (dated by TCRdb to the early 2020s). Turning to the overall study: Collaborator samples came from the United States, Italy and Spain and covered acute and convalescent phases of COVID-19. The prospective study material was composed of cDNA or gDNA derived from T cells, B-cell-depleted T cells, or PBMCs. The dataset comprised deeply sampled blood TCRbeta repertoires from subjects exposed to, actively infected with, or recovered from COVID-19. A freely available public database, intended as a resource for researchers studying the immune response to SARS-CoV-2, is where the repertoires were released. Samples were obtained from the ongoing ImmuneRACE study (first 160 participants) and from approximately 1,200 subjects provided by 6 global collaborators. The sample metadata nearly always contained a de-identified subject ID, COVID-19 status, age in years and sex. Where HLA class I and class II types were available, the types were taken from metadata supplied by the sample provider, not from assay-based typing.

Note on this clone: Its antigen has not been determined. Qualities for individual bases were not recorded, and no much larger clone is one base off.

V loses 5 bases of germline sequence and J loses 4 bases, and the interval between the two ends is 14 bases. From cysteine to phenylalanine, the CDR3 is 14 amino acids long. Of all the DNA, just the CDR3 is kept, 42 bases in frame from base 1. Based on the germline V gene, the CDR1 and CDR2 sequences are SGHAT and FQNNGV. The collaborating institutions used their own protocols to collect whole blood in K2EDTA tubes. For TCRbeta analysis, collaborators shipped samples as frozen whole blood, isolated PBMCs, or DNA extracted from either of those sample types. What the work shows at the level of the full study, not this receptor alone: The amount of clinical and demographic metadata varied by source and participant and was provided uncurated.

TCRbeta CDR3 regions were amplified from genomic DNA using the immunoSEQ Assay, a bias-controlled multiplex PCR. On the study's bioinformatics: The number of nucleated cells in each sample was estimated by amplification of reference gene primers within the assay. Sequence reads were collapsed and filtered to measure the absolute abundance of every unique TCRbeta CDR3 rearrangement. Productive Simpson clonality was computed per sample as the square root of Simpson's diversity index over productive rearrangements. The table was pulled from immuneACCESS by TCRdb, which kept in-frame rearrangements only. Such tables lose some clones; where checked, under half of the loss comes from unresolved V genes, and the rest has no known cause. That table gives V, J and clone size, and the DNA gave D and trimming. The sample table contains roughly 250,000 clones; only one count was recorded for around 87% of them. Over 2% of the sample lies in the top ten.

Material: peripheral blood. The sequence was collected from a woman in her forties or fifties with acute or convalescent COVID-19. The rearrangement combines TRBV11-2 with TRBJ2-5; the D gene is perhaps TRBD1, from 6 matching bases. For the CDR3, the sequence is CASSGQRVGETQYF. The DNA sequence reads TGTGCCAGCAGCGGACAGAGGGTAGGAGAGACCCAGTACTTC. The variable domain in full, with residues beyond the CDR3 obtained from the reference TRBV11-2 and TRBJ2-5 genes, is EAGVAQSPRYKIIEKRQSVAFWCNPISGHATLYWYQQILGQGPKLLIQFQNNGVVDDSQLPKDRFSAERLKGVDSTLKIQPAKLEDSAVYLCASSGQRVGETQYFGPGTRLLVL.